The clone carrying this TCR beta chain was found a few times. Its antigen is as yet unknown. A second PCR of 7 to 11 cycles used a sample-barcoded 5' primer and a J-beta primer mix. TCRdb passed the 5' RACE reads through MiXCR, listing each CDR3 protein once. The sample includes 650,000 to 1,000,000 distinct CDR3 sequences, 46% of them seen just once. This sample was included in a study of blood T cells in healthy people across ages. Turning to the study itself: T cells yielded about one barcoded beta molecule per two cells through template switching.

General study points: TCR beta diversity was tightly associated with the proportion of naive T cells. The recorded TCR beta diversity per million T cells decreased in a roughly linear manner with age.

This CDR3 comprises 14 residues. The trim removed 5 bases at V and 7 bases at J, leaving 6 bases unmatched. Germline assignment: CDR1 PRHDT and CDR2 FYEKMQ (reference sequence). The sequence was obtained from a man at least 80 years old in good health. Sequencing was done on a sample of blood. The rearrangement links TRBV13 to TRBJ2-7, with TRBD2 identical over 12 bases. CDR3 in DNA: TGTGCCAGCAGCGGGACTAGCGGGCCCCAGGAGCAGTACTTC. Translating gives CASSGTSGPQEQYF. The full variable domain, its missing parts supplied by reference TRBV13 and TRBJ2-7, is AAGVIQSPRHLIKEKRETATLKCYPIPRHDTVYWYQQGPGQDPQFLISFYEKMQSDKGSIPDRFSAQQFSDYHSELNMSSLELGDSALYFCASSGTSGPQEQYFGPGTRLTVT.